This entry lists 29 T cell receptor beta chains sequenced from one sample in a study of T cell responses to AZD1222 COVID-19 vaccine. Assay used: immunoSEQ multiplex PCR; TCRdb lists only in-frame clones, some missing. The sample contains some 170,000 clones, less than 90% of which appear only once. This sample comprised peripheral blood, obtained on day 0 of AZD1222 vaccination. The receptors were gathered from an adult in good health.

This clone appeared a single time. V usage is TRBV27 and J usage is TRBJ1-3; no reliable D call. The CDR3 sequence is 16 residues long. V lost 2 bases to trimming and J lost 2 bases, with 13 bases between them. Germline V gene data show CDR1 as MNHEY and CDR2 as SMNVEV (reference sequence). The CDR3 here is CASSLGGDPPGNTIYF. CDR3 in DNA: TGTGCCAGCAGTTTAGGCGGAGACCCTCCTGGAAACACCATATATTTT.

The chain links TRBV10-3 to TRBJ2-7, with D perhaps assigned TRBD1 or TRBD2 (6 bases each). Germline lookup yields CDR1 ENHRY and CDR2 SYGVKD. CDR3 length: 17 amino acids. V lost 2 bases, J lost 1 base, and 18 bases lay in between. CDR3 sequence: CAISEIPGAKGSYEQYF. CDR3 nucleotides: TGTGCCATCAGTGAGATCCCGGGGGCGAAGGGTTCCTACGAGCAGTACTTC.

A word on this clone: Relative to the germline gene, one junction end is altered; a read error may explain this. The chain employs TRBV14 and TRBJ2-5; 13 bases are a match to TRBD2. Germline V gene sequence: CDR1 SGHDN, CDR2 FVKESK. This CDR3 is 16 amino acids long. DNA of the CDR3: TGTGCCAGTAGCCCAGGACTAGCGGGGGTACAAGAGACCCAGTACTTC. Its translation: CASSPGLAGVQETQYF.

This clone was recorded once. The rearrangement links TRBV19 to TRBJ1-4, with D possibly TRBD1 on 5 matching bases. V shed 4 bases and J shed 8 bases, with 17 bases lying between them. This CDR3 is 15 amino acids long. The germline CDR1 and CDR2 sequences are LNHDA and SQIVND (reference sequence). The CDR3 nucleotides read TGTGCCAGTAGTACCCACCAGGGTCGTCGGGAAAAACTGTTTTTT. It yields the protein CASSTHQGRREKLFF.

The gene calls are TRBV3-1 (or the pseudogene TRBV3-2) and TRBJ1-2; D gene uncertain. The CDR3 consists of 13 residues. Per germline, CDR1 LGHDT and CDR2 YNNKEL (reference sequence). The V and J ends lost 3 bases and 7 bases respectively, with 12 bases between them. The CDR3 region is CASSHATSPGYTF. CDR3 DNA sequence: TGTGCCAGCAGCCACGCGACAAGTCCTGGCTACACCTTC.

This chain connects TRBV7-2 to TRBJ2-7; D not certain. Germline values: CDR1 SGHTA, CDR2 FQGNSA. The CDR3 has 13 amino acids. The V end was cut by 5 bases, the J end by 0 bases, with 8 bases between. The CDR3 region has the DNA TGTGCCAGCAGCCTCCACTCCTCCTACGAGCAGTACTTC. It is translated as CASSLHSSYEQYF.

The CDR3 sequence: CASSLIRGDYGYTF. As DNA, the CDR3 is TGCGCCAGCAGCCTAATTAGGGGGGACTATGGCTACACCTTC. J is TRBJ1-2 and V is TRBV5-1, with D possibly TRBD1 on 6 matching bases. Between the trimmed V and J ends, which lost 4 bases and 3 bases, there was a span of 13 bases. The CDR3 has 14 residues. Germline CDR1 SGHRS, CDR2 YFSETQ. The entire variable domain, with the rest obtained from reference TRBV5-1 and TRBJ1-2, is as follows: KAGVTQTPRYLIKTRGQQVTLSCSPISGHRSVSWYQQTPGQGLQFLFEYFSETQRNKGNFPGRFSGRQFSNSRSEMNVSTLELGDSALYLCASSLIRGDYGYTFGSGTRLTVV.

This chain uses TRBV11-2 with TRBJ1-4; D not resolved. Trimming left V 6 bases short and J 0 bases short, with 11 bases between. Germline V CDR1 and CDR2: SGHAT, FQNNGV. CDR3 length: 15 amino acids. The CDR3 coding sequence is TGTGCCAGCAGTGAAATAGTTGCAACTAATGAAAAACTGTTTTTT. It translates to CASSEIVATNEKLFF.

This chain joins TRBV5-1 and TRBJ2-7; no reliable D call. The V end lost 4 bases, the J end lost 2 bases, and 22 bases lay between the germline ends. The germline V gene has CDR1 SGHRS and CDR2 YFSETQ. The CDR3 has 17 residues. The CDR3 is CASSPGSTDVPTYEQYV. In nucleotides, the CDR3 is TGCGCCAGCAGCCCGGGCTCTACGGATGTACCAACCTACGAGCAGTACGTC.

This chain connects TRBV28 to TRBJ1-2; the D is unclear. Between the trimmed V and J ends, which lost 8 bases and 3 bases, there was a span of 7 bases. The germline V gene encodes CDR1 MDHEN and CDR2 SYDVKM. CDR3 length: 11 residues. For the CDR3, the DNA is TGTGCCAGCCTCAGAGACTATGGCTACACCTTC. Protein product: CASLRDYGYTF.

J is TRBJ1-2 and V is TRBV6-5; no clear D gene. CDR1 and CDR2 (germline): MNHEY, SVGAGI. The CDR3 is made up of 15 amino acids. V gave up 0 bases and J gave up 4 bases, with 12 bases separating them. CDR3 sequence reads: CASSYSIDGSYGYTF. The DNA for the CDR3 is TGTGCCAGCAGTTACTCGATTGACGGGAGCTATGGCTACACCTTC.

The chain carries TRBV6-1 and TRBJ1-2; tentative D call: TRBD1 (6 bases). The CDR3 covers 14 residues. In germline, CDR1 is MNHNS, CDR2 SASEGT. The V and J ends lost 3 bases and 3 bases respectively, with 11 bases between them. Here the CDR3 reads CASSDTGGDYGYTF. The CDR3 nucleotides are TGTGCCAGCAGTGATACGGGGGGCGACTATGGCTACACCTTC.

This chain connects TRBV7-2 to TRBJ1-6; 9 bases fit TRBD1. Germline V gene lookup returns CDR1 SGHTA and CDR2 FQGNSA. The CDR3 spans 15 residues. V lost 1 base and J lost 9; bases outside the gene matches: 4. Here the CDR3 DNA reads TGTGCCAGCAGCTTAGGTCCGGGACAGGGTTCACCCCTCCACTTT. This encodes CASSLGPGQGSPLHF. The variable domain in full, with the rest retrieved from reference TRBV7-2 and TRBJ1-6, is GAGVSQSPSNKVTEKGKDVELRCDPISGHTALYWYRQSLGQGLEFLIYFQGNSAPDKSGLPSDRFSAERTGGSVSTLTIQRTQQEDSAVYLCASSLGPGQGSPLHFGNGTRLTVT.

The chain joins TRBV5-1 to TRBJ2-3, with 14 bases matching TRBD2. The germline V gene has CDR1 SGHRS and CDR2 YFSETQ. CDR3 length: 17 residues. J was trimmed by 4 bases and V by 4 bases; bases with no gene match: 8. The CDR3 nucleotides read TGCGCCAGCAGCCTTGCCATGACTAGCGGGGGGGCAGATACGCAGTATTTT. Protein product: CASSLAMTSGGADTQYF. The full variable domain, with the rest looked up from reference TRBV5-1 and TRBJ2-3, is KAGVTQTPRYLIKTRGQQVTLSCSPISGHRSVSWYQQTPGQGLQFLFEYFSETQRNKGNFPGRFSGRQFSNSRSEMNVSTLELGDSALYLCASSLAMTSGGADTQYFGPGTRLTVL.

This chain uses TRBV25-1 with TRBJ2-3, with 12 bases identical to TRBD2. With 5 bases clipped from V and 6 bases from J, the junction kept 6 bases outside the gene matches. The length of the CDR3 is 15 residues. Germline CDR1 MGHDK, CDR2 SYGVNS. CDR3: CASSTGLAGSDTQYF. The CDR3 DNA follows: TGTGCCAGCAGTACTGGACTAGCGGGATCGGATACGCAGTATTTT.

V is TRBV28 and J is TRBJ1-3, with TRBD1 as a possible D gene (5 bases). The CDR3 totals 15 residues. Deletions cut 1 base from V and 0 bases from J, with 7 bases between. CDR1 and CDR2 from the germline V gene are MDHEN and SYDVKM. This CDR3 is CASSLSGPSGNTIYF. The CDR3 DNA reads as TGTGCCAGCAGTTTATCGGGACCCTCTGGAAACACCATATATTTT.

This clone has a single count. The chain uses TRBV14 and TRBJ2-1; TRBD1 might be the D (6 bases). Germline V lookup: CDR1 SGHDN, CDR2 FVKESK. The V gene lost 1 base and the J gene lost 12 bases, with 13 bases spanning the gap. The CDR3 consists of 13 residues. CDR3 sequence: CASSQVVRTVQFF. CDR3 sequence (DNA): TGTGCCAGCAGCCAAGTTGTAAGGACAGTGCAGTTCTTC.

The V gene is TRBV5-4, the J gene TRBJ1-2; TRBD1 agrees at 7 bases. With 7 bases clipped from V and 2 bases from J, the junction kept 11 bases outside the gene matches. This CDR3 comprises 15 residues. Germline V gives CDR1 SGHNT, CDR2 YYREEE (reference sequence). DNA of the CDR3: TGTGCCAGCCTATTGGACCCAGGGGGAAACTATGGCTACACCTTC. It yields the protein CASLLDPGGNYGYTF. The variable domain in full, completed from reference TRBV5-4 and TRBJ1-2, reads ETGVTQSPTHLIKTRGQQVTLRCSSQSGHNTVSWYQQALGQGPQFIFQYYREEENGRGNFPPRFSGLQFPNYSSELNVNALELDDSALYLCASLLDPGGNYGYTFGSGTRLTVV.

This chain uses TRBV6-1 with TRBJ2-5; 8 nucleotides agree with TRBD1. This CDR3 has 14 amino acids. The germline CDR1 and CDR2 sequences are MNHNS and SASEGT. Trimming cost V 3 bases and J 5 bases; bases outside gene matches: 5. The chain's CDR3 is CASSDRQGMETQYF. For the CDR3, the DNA is TGTGCCAGCAGTGACCGACAGGGGATGGAGACCCAGTACTTC.

The chain carries TRBV6-5 and TRBJ1-1; D gene unclear. Trimming removed 5 bases at V and 1 base at J, with 14 bases between. Germline V gene lookup returns CDR1 MNHEY and CDR2 SVGAGI. The CDR3 extends over 15 amino acids. The chain's CDR3 is CASSPIGITNTEAFF. The CDR3 bases are TGTGCCAGCAGTCCTATAGGCATTACGAACACTGAAGCTTTCTTT.

The chain uses TRBV6-5 and TRBJ2-7, with 9 nucleotides matching TRBD1. This CDR3 contains 15 residues. Trimming cost V 6 bases and J 7 bases; bases outside gene matches: 13. Germline loops: CDR1 MNHEY, CDR2 SVGAGI. This CDR3 reads CASRFRDREGIEQYV. The CDR3 nucleotides are TGTGCCAGCAGATTCCGGGACAGGGAAGGGATTGAGCAGTACGTC.

The chain combines TRBV10-1 with TRBJ1-6, with D unresolved. This CDR3 spans 13 amino acids. From germline, CDR1 is WNHNN and CDR2 SYGVQD (reference sequence). V was trimmed by 0 bases and J by 12 bases, leaving 9 bases between them. The CDR3 reads CASSESSGVPLHF. DNA of the CDR3: TGCGCCAGCAGTGAGTCCTCCGGGGTACCCCTCCACTTT.

CDR3 amino acids: CASSLSLGSWDTIYF. CDR3 bases: TGTGCCAGCAGCTTATCGTTGGGAAGTTGGGACACCATATATTTT. This rearrangement joins TRBV13 to TRBJ1-3; D uncertain. The CDR3 runs 15 residues. Trimming pared 2 bases from V and 8 bases from J, leaving 16 bases between. The germline V gene encodes CDR1 PRHDT and CDR2 FYEKMQ (reference sequence).

V is TRBV19 and J is TRBJ2-3, with 8 nucleotides matching TRBD1. The V gene's germline CDR1 is LNHDA and CDR2 SQIVND (reference sequence). CDR3 size: 18 residues. Trimming took 1 base from V and 2 from J; bases not matched to a gene: 11. The CDR3 bases are TGTGCCAGTAGTATAGTGGGGGGAGCAGGGGGCCTCACAGATACGCAGTATTTT. As protein: CASSIVGGAGGLTDTQYF.

CDR3: CASRYNRESEAFF. The CDR3 nucleotides read TGTGCCAGCAGGTACAACCGGGAGTCCGAAGCTTTCTTT. The chain uses TRBV7-2 and TRBJ1-1; D gene ambiguous. The CDR3 consists of 13 residues. Germline CDR1 is SGHTA and CDR2 is FQGNSA. V was clipped by 6 bases and J by 8 bases, with 16 bases between them.

As to this clone: Compared with germline, one end of the junction differs, possibly owing to a read error. V is TRBV19 and J is TRBJ1-2; 10 bases match TRBD1. The germline CDR1 and CDR2 sequences are LNHDA and SQIVND (reference sequence). This CDR3 is 13 amino acids long. The CDR3 is CASSTGQGFPIAF. CDR3 nucleotide sequence: TGTGCCAGTAGTACGGGACAGGGGTTCCCTATTGCCTTC.

In its sample, this clone was seen once. This sequence joins TRBV27 and TRBJ2-2; 8 nucleotides align to TRBD1. The CDR3 contains 15 residues. Germline V gene lookup returns CDR1 MNHEY and CDR2 SMNVEV (reference sequence). The junction had 7 bases not matched to a gene; V was cut back by 6 bases and J by 4 bases. The CDR3, as DNA: TGTGCCAGCAGGCTCACAGGGGGGAGCACCGGGGAGCTGTTTTTT. Translating it yields CASRLTGGSTGELFF.

The chain has TRBV5-1 and TRBJ2-7, with 9 bases fitting TRBD1. The germline gives CDR1 SGHRS, CDR2 YFSETQ. CDR3 length equals 13 residues. The V segment lost 0 bases and the J segment 8 bases; nucleotides outside the gene matches: 3. The CDR3 spells CASSLGTGEKQYF. The CDR3 DNA reads TGCGCCAGCAGCTTGGGGACAGGGGAGAAGCAGTACTTC.

J is TRBJ2-1 and V is TRBV3-1 (or the pseudogene TRBV3-2), with TRBD2 as a possible D gene (6 bases). CDR1 is LGHDT, CDR2 YNNKEL, per germline (reference sequence). The CDR3 sequence is 10 residues long. Trimming shortened V by 9 bases and J by 7 bases, and 7 bases separated the two germline ends. CDR3 DNA: TGTGCCAGTGGGAGGAATGAGCAGTTCTTC. Translating gives CASGRNEQFF.